This TCR beta chain is drawn from a study of naive and memory T cell subsets. An equimolar mix of two oligonucleotides served as the beta constant-region primer for TRBC1 and TRBC2. The ligated cDNA underwent four PCR rounds using SP2 and nested alpha and beta constant-region primers. Each CDR3 protein is one row after TCRdb ran MiXCR on the UMI-ligation and nested PCR reads. Among 130,000 or so distinct CDR3 sequences listed, 30% to 45% were seen once. Study results and caveats: There was no ground truth to check naive and memory subset results.

J was trimmed by 0 bases and V by 2 bases; bases with no gene match: 0. This CDR3 comprises 14 residues. The germline V gene has CDR1 DFQATT and CDR2 SNEGSKA (reference sequence). From the second PCR step, alpha and beta chains were amplified apart. CD4+ T cell IFNgamma after overnight CMV lysate exposure gave donor CMV status. CD8 T cells were positively selected from what remained after CD4 positive selection. This clonotype was counted a few times. What it recognizes is unknown. The chain employs TRBV20-1 and TRBJ2-3; TRBD2 aligns across 9 bases. The TCR comes from a human donor in good health. Source material: central memory CD4+ T cells from blood. The CDR3, as DNA: TGCAGTGCTAGACTAGCGGGAAGCACAGATACGCAGTATTTT. It codes for CSARLAGSTDTQYF.